Each of the 31 T cell receptor beta chains below was sequenced from the same sample in a study of siplizumab effects on memory and regulatory T cells. Assay: immunoSEQ multiplex PCR; the TCRdb copy retains only in-frame clones and omits some. The table has about 100,000 clones, roughly 91% seen once. Sequencing was performed on non-Treg CD4+ T cells sorted from blood. All receptors derive from a human donor in good health.

Here the CDR3 reads CASSSRDRHTGELFF. The CDR3 nucleotides are TGTGCCAGCAGCTCGCGGGACAGACACACCGGGGAGCTGTTTTTT. The chain is built from TRBV5-4 and TRBJ2-2; the D gene is possibly TRBD1 (7 bases). From germline, CDR1 is SGHNT and CDR2 YYREEE (reference sequence). The CDR3 length is 15 residues. Trimming removed 3 bases from V and 3 bases from J, with 12 bases in between.

The rearrangement links TRBV6-1 to TRBJ2-2; D is undetermined. The CDR3 is 14 amino acids. Trimming pared 4 bases from V and 2 bases from J, leaving 8 bases between. Germline CDR1 is MNHNS and CDR2 is SASEGT. CDR3 nucleotides: TGTGCCAGCAGTGGGTCCATCAACACCGGGGAGCTGTTTTTT. It encodes CASSGSINTGELFF.

The chain combines TRBV4-1 with TRBJ2-3; 7 bases are a match to TRBD1. From germline, CDR1 is MGHRA and CDR2 YSYEKL. The J segment lost 2 bases and the V segment lost 4 bases, leaving 12 bases of the junction unmatched. This CDR3 has 17 amino acids. The CDR3 DNA sequence: TGCGCCAGCAGCCCCCGGGACAGAAGTTCTACCACAGATACGCAGTATTTT. Encoded protein: CASSPRDRSSTTDTQYF.

The rearrangement uses TRBV5-1 and TRBJ2-1, with TRBD2 as a possible D gene (6 bases). CDR1 and CDR2 from the germline V gene are SGHRS and YFSETQ. Trimming pared 0 bases from V and 9 bases from J, leaving 16 bases between. The CDR3 has 15 amino acids. CDR3 sequence (DNA): TGCGCCAGCAGCTTGGACGTCGTTGAAGCGGGTGAGCAGTTCTTC. This sequence encodes CASSLDVVEAGEQFF. The whole variable domain, remainder taken from reference TRBV5-1 and TRBJ2-1, is KAGVTQTPRYLIKTRGQQVTLSCSPISGHRSVSWYQQTPGQGLQFLFEYFSETQRNKGNFPGRFSGRQFSNSRSEMNVSTLELGDSALYLCASSLDVVEAGEQFFGPGTRLTVL.

V usage is TRBV6-6 and J usage is TRBJ2-7, with D maybe TRBD2 (6 bases). This CDR3 comprises 15 residues. Trimming pared 2 bases from V and 0 bases from J, leaving 11 bases between. CDR1 MNHNY and CDR2 SVGAGI come from the germline V gene (reference sequence). The CDR3 is CASSYAGSTSYEQYF. DNA of the CDR3: TGTGCCAGCAGTTACGCCGGGAGTACCTCCTACGAGCAGTACTTC.

This clone was seen a single time. The chain links TRBV5-1 to TRBJ2-1; 9 nucleotides line up with TRBD1. Trimming took 0 bases from V and 3 from J; bases not matched to a gene: 1. Looked up from germline, CDR1 is SGHRS and CDR2 is YFSETQ. The CDR3 is made up of 15 amino acids. CDR3 nucleotides: TGCGCCAGCAGCTTGGCGGGACAGGGCTACAATGAGCAGTTCTTC. This sequence encodes CASSLAGQGYNEQFF.

The V call is TRBV7-2, the J call TRBJ2-2; the match to TRBD2 covers 8 bases. V gave up 5 bases and J gave up 0 bases; unmatched junction bases: 8. Germline assignment: CDR1 SGHTA and CDR2 FQGNSA. The CDR3 consists of 17 residues. CDR3 sequence (DNA): TGTGCCAGCAGCCTGCCAGCGGGAGCCACGAACACCGGGGAGCTGTTTTTT. This encodes CASSLPAGATNTGELFF.

The chain couples TRBV7-2 to TRBJ2-2; no clear D gene. This CDR3 has 13 amino acids. Trimming cost V 5 bases and J 0 bases, with 4 bases left between them. Germline CDR1 reads SGHTA; CDR2 reads FQGNSA. The CDR3 loop reads CASSTPNTGELFF. Here the CDR3 DNA reads TGTGCCAGCAGCACACCGAACACCGGGGAGCTGTTTTTT. Supplemented by reference TRBV7-2 and TRBJ2-2, the full variable domain reads GAGVSQSPSNKVTEKGKDVELRCDPISGHTALYWYRQSLGQGLEFLIYFQGNSAPDKSGLPSDRFSAERTGGSVSTLTIQRTQQEDSAVYLCASSTPNTGELFFGEGSRLTVL.

The chain combines TRBV9 with TRBJ1-3; D is unresolved. The length of the CDR3 is 13 residues. V was pared by 3 bases and J by 1 base, with 5 bases between. Per the germline V gene, CDR1 is SGDLS and CDR2 is YYNGEE. The CDR3 DNA follows: TGTGCCAGCAGCGGTAGGTCTGGAAACACCATATATTTT. This encodes CASSGRSGNTIYF.

The genes are TRBV5-1 and TRBJ2-7, with TRBD2 identical over 10 bases. The CDR3 is made up of 17 amino acids. The germline V gene has CDR1 SGHRS and CDR2 YFSETQ. J lost 2 bases, V lost 0 bases, and 8 bases had no gene match. The CDR3 reads CASSLGLAGARAYEQYF. The CDR3 DNA is TGCGCCAGCAGCTTGGGGCTAGCGGGAGCCCGAGCCTACGAGCAGTACTTC.

This clone has just a few counts. J is TRBJ1-2 and V is TRBV7-6, with D possibly TRBD1 on 5 matching bases. Per the germline V gene, CDR1 is SGHVS and CDR2 is FNYEAQ. Deletions cut 1 base from V and 6 bases from J, with 6 bases between. This CDR3 is built from 12 residues. The CDR3 nucleotides are TGTGCCAGCAGCTTAGGGGGGGATGGCTACACCTTC. This encodes CASSLGGDGYTF.

About this clone itself: Sequence at one end of the junction differs from germline and may be a read error. The rearrangement links TRBV7-7 to TRBJ2-2; D not certain. The CDR3 extends over 14 amino acids. Per the germline V gene, CDR1 is SSHAT and CDR2 is FNYEAQ (reference sequence). Written as DNA, the CDR3 is TGTGCTAGCAGCCCCCAGGAGTTGACCGGGGAGCTGTTTTTT. It yields the protein CASSPQELTGELFF.

The rearrangement joins TRBV6-1 to TRBJ2-2, with D unclear. Germline CDR1 is MNHNS and CDR2 is SASEGT. This CDR3 has 14 amino acids. V was trimmed by 4 bases and J by 0 bases, leaving 6 bases between them. The CDR3 bases are TGTGCCAGCAGTGGATACCCGAACACCGGGGAGCTGTTTTTT. Translated, it gives CASSGYPNTGELFF.

V gene TRBV4-1 combines with J gene TRBJ1-1, with D perhaps TRBD1 (5 bases). CDR1 is MGHRA and CDR2 is YSYEKL in the germline V gene. CDR3 size: 15 residues. V was trimmed by 5 bases and J by 2 bases, leaving 15 bases between them. CDR3 protein: CASSTRTILNTEAFF. CDR3 DNA: TGCGCCAGCAGCACCCGGACAATTCTAAACACTGAAGCTTTCTTT.

About this clone itself: The sample contains more than one DNA sequence encoding this CDR3. The chain joins TRBV30 to TRBJ1-2; D remains unclear. There are 12 residues in the CDR3. Germline V gene data show CDR1 as GTSNPN and CDR2 as SVGIG (reference sequence). V was trimmed by 3 bases and J by 5 bases, leaving 10 bases between them. The CDR3 bases are TGTGCCTGGAGCCGTTCTGGATATGGCTACACCTTC. It encodes CAWSRSGYGYTF.

This clone was detected only once. The chain combines TRBV4-3 with TRBJ2-3; the D is unclear. V lost 1 base and J lost 6, with 14 bases in between. Per the germline V gene, CDR1 is LGHNA and CDR2 is YSLEER. The CDR3 length is 15 residues. Written as DNA, the CDR3 is TGCGCCAGCAGCCAAGTCCCCACGACGGGTGATACGCAGTATTTT. It encodes CASSQVPTTGDTQYF.

V gene TRBV4-3 combines with J gene TRBJ1-1; a weak D match, TRBD1 (5 bases). The CDR3 length is 13 residues. V lost 0 bases, J lost 11 bases, and 13 bases lay in between. CDR1 is LGHNA, CDR2 YSLEER, per germline. CDR3 coding DNA: TGCGCCAGCAGCCAAGAAGGCCGTAAGGGGGCTTTCTTT. This codes for CASSQEGRKGAFF.

This clone has only one observation. The chain combines TRBV7-2 with TRBJ2-5; unclear D gene. Per germline, CDR1 SGHTA and CDR2 FQGNSA. Trimming shortened V by 7 bases and J by 2 bases, and 11 bases separated the two germline ends. The CDR3 has 13 amino acids. The CDR3: CASTPYVQETQYF. For the CDR3, the DNA is TGTGCCAGCACTCCCTATGTTCAAGAGACCCAGTACTTC.

The chain has TRBV7-6 and TRBJ2-7; 9 nucleotides agree with TRBD1. The CDR3 totals 16 residues. V lost 1 base, J lost 7 bases, and 11 bases stayed unmatched. Germline assignment: CDR1 SGHVS and CDR2 FNYEAQ. CDR3 sequence: CASSLGSLQGAEEQYF. The CDR3 coding sequence is TGTGCCAGCAGCTTAGGATCGTTACAGGGGGCGGAGGAGCAGTACTTC.

The chain employs TRBV7-3 and TRBJ2-1, with 9 bases lining up with TRBD1. The CDR3 sequence is 15 residues long. V lost 5 bases to trimming and J lost 1 base; unmatched junction nucleotides: 3. The germline V gene has CDR1 SGHTA and CDR2 FQGTGA. The CDR3 sequence: CASSADRGSYNEQFF. For the CDR3, the DNA is TGTGCCAGCAGCGCGGACAGGGGATCCTACAATGAGCAGTTCTTC.

CDR3 region: CASSDGTRGTDTQYF. The DNA of the CDR3 is TGTGCCAGCAGTGATGGGACTAGGGGCACAGATACGCAGTATTTT. The gene calls are TRBV2 and TRBJ2-3; 8 nucleotides align to TRBD2. CDR1 and CDR2 from the germline V gene are SNHLY and FYNNEI. Trimming at V came to 3 bases and at J to 1 base, leaving 3 bases not matched to a gene. The CDR3 runs 15 residues.

V and J are TRBV18 and TRBJ2-3, with unresolved D. Trimming left V 3 bases short and J 4 bases short, with 8 bases between. In germline, CDR1 is KGHSH, CDR2 LQKENI. This CDR3 has 13 amino acids. As DNA, the CDR3 is TGTGCCAGCTCACCTTCTCGGGCAGATACGCAGTATTTT. Its protein product is CASSPSRADTQYF.

V is TRBV19 and J is TRBJ2-7; D ambiguous. Trimming cost V 3 bases and J 3 bases, with 12 bases left between them. The CDR3 contains 14 residues. Germline values: CDR1 LNHDA, CDR2 SQIVND (reference sequence). In DNA form, the CDR3 reads TGTGCCAGTAGTATCGGGCGTAGGAGCTACGAGCAGTACTTC. This codes for CASSIGRRSYEQYF.

This chain joins TRBV6-4 and TRBJ1-2; 8 bases line up with TRBD1. The CDR3 is made up of 15 amino acids. V gave up 0 bases and J gave up 4 bases; unmatched junction bases: 4. Germline loops: CDR1 MRHNA, CDR2 SNTAGT. CDR3 nucleotide sequence: TGTGCCAGCAGTGACTCGAGGACAGGGACCTATGGCTACACCTTC. Translation gives CASSDSRTGTYGYTF.

The chain links TRBV28 to TRBJ1-3; D is ambiguous. Per germline, CDR1 MDHEN and CDR2 SYDVKM. The CDR3 spans 15 residues. Trimming removed 3 bases at V and 0 bases at J, with 9 bases between. The CDR3 DNA follows: TGTGCCAGCAGTTTTTTTGGCCGCTCTGGAAACACCATATATTTT. Protein product: CASSFFGRSGNTIYF.

The gene calls are TRBV5-8 and TRBJ2-3, with D perhaps TRBD2 (5 bases). CDR1 and CDR2 from the germline V gene are SGHTS and YDEGEE. The ends were cut back, 2 bases at V and 2 bases at J, with 18 bases in the middle. The CDR3 has 17 residues. CDR3 amino acids: CASSFGWLGGSTDTQYF. CDR3 sequence (DNA): TGTGCCAGCAGCTTCGGTTGGTTAGGCGGGTCCACAGATACGCAGTATTTT. Complete variable domain (other parts from reference TRBV5-8 and TRBJ2-3): EAGVTQSPTHLIKTRGQQATLRCSPISGHTSVYWYQQALGLGLQFLLWYDEGEERNRGNFPPRFSGRQFPNYSSELNVNALELEDSALYLCASSFGWLGGSTDTQYFGPGTRLTVL.

The CDR3 protein is CASGLDRDGLRLTYEQYF. CDR3 DNA: TGTGCTAGTGGTTTAGACAGGGACGGACTACGACTAACCTACGAGCAGTACTTC. This chain joins TRBV12-5 and TRBJ2-7; possibly TRBD1 for D (7 bases). CDR3 length: 18 residues. Trimming left V 3 bases short and J 2 bases short, with 23 bases between. Per germline, CDR1 LGHNT and CDR2 FRNRAP.

V is TRBV2 and J is TRBJ2-3; TRBD2 matches 13 bases. Germline assignment: CDR1 SNHLY and CDR2 FYNNEI. The J segment lost 6 bases and the V segment lost 7 bases, leaving 4 bases of the junction unmatched. This CDR3 region has 14 residues. This CDR3 reads CASTTSGRSDTQYF. DNA for the CDR3: TGTGCCAGCACGACTAGCGGGAGGTCGGATACGCAGTATTTT.

The gene calls are TRBV2 and TRBJ1-2; 8 bases map to TRBD1. The germline CDR1 and CDR2 sequences are SNHLY and FYNNEI. There are 12 residues in the CDR3. V was clipped by 6 bases and J by 7 bases; unmatched bases: 4. The CDR3 is CASRRQGTGYTF. Written as DNA, the CDR3 is TGTGCCAGCAGGAGACAGGGGACTGGCTACACCTTC.

The rearrangement links TRBV6-1 to TRBJ1-4; D gene ambiguous. Per germline, CDR1 MNHNS and CDR2 SASEGT. This CDR3 is built from 13 residues. V shed 2 bases and J shed 6 bases, with 7 bases lying between them. This CDR3 reads CASSEIRDEKLFF. DNA for the CDR3: TGTGCCAGCAGTGAAATAAGGGATGAAAAACTGTTTTTT.

The chain recombines TRBV4-3 with TRBJ2-1; 9 nucleotides agree with TRBD1. Germline loops: CDR1 LGHNA, CDR2 YSLEER. V shed 0 bases and J 7 bases; nucleotides not matched to a gene: 7. The CDR3 has 16 amino acids. The CDR3 sequence is CASSQDYRGLQNEQFF. DNA of the CDR3: TGCGCCAGCAGCCAAGATTACAGGGGGCTTCAGAATGAGCAGTTCTTC.